Sequencing of this T cell receptor (beta chain) was carried out in a study of T cells in Graves' hyperthyroidism and ophthalmopathy. Study findings and constraints: The model's output predicted ophthalmopathy at a median of 6.5 months prior to onset. Blood held most thyroid clonotypes expanded above 0.001 frequency.

Exclusion of a patient resulted from uncontrolled infection, other autoimmune disease, pregnancy or lactation. Clinicians diagnosed patients from clinical symptoms, serum thyroxine and TRAb, thyroid ultrasound and orbital computed tomography. V lost 2 bases and J 5 bases, leaving 15 bases between the germline ends. Germline assignment: CDR1 MNHEY and CDR2 SMNVEV (reference sequence). The CDR3 contains 16 residues. As concerns this clonotype: Antigen unknown.

From RNA transcripts, TCR beta CDR3 regions were amplified. HTBI primers were employed in a first-round RT-PCR of the TCR CDR3. TCRdb re-analysed the multiplex PCR reads in MiXCR, keeping a single row per CDR3 protein. Among hundreds of thousands of distinct CDR3 sequences listed, roughly 14% were seen once. This chain uses TRBV27 with TRBJ2-2, with D tentatively TRBD2 (7 bases). This sequence originates from a woman in her thirties or forties with Graves' ophthalmopathy. Sample: blood. Here the CDR3 DNA reads TGTGCCAGCAGTTTAGGGGCGGGGGCTGGAACCGGGGAGCTGTTTTTT. It is translated as CASSLGAGAGTGELFF.